This T cell receptor (beta chain) is from a study of cytomegalovirus exposure and HLA in healthy donors (dated by TCRdb to about 2017). Looking at the study overall: An earlier analysis of some 550 of the donors reported 250 to 300 Gb of sequence data and 100 million to 130 million unique TCR beta sequences from 190 million or so T cells. The genetic ancestry cluster associated with self-reported Caucasian donors included around 76% of the roughly 390 genotyped donors. In a later genetic analysis, genome-wide SNP genotypes for about three fifths of the roughly 670 donors were used, and that subset was treated as a discovery cohort. The study profiled the T cell repertoires of under 850 subjects by immunosequencing and related them to cytomegalovirus serostatus. The aim of the study was to test whether cataloging public T cell receptors could identify signatures of past pathogen exposure. An earlier analysis of fewer than 700 of the donors applied high-throughput TCR beta sequencing to assess whether each TCR beta V gene segment acted as functional or pseudogenic. To predict cytomegalovirus infection status, the study combined high-throughput TCR immunosequencing, statistical association of individual TCRs with disease status, and machine learning. The later analysis used no new phenotypic data to find candidate immune exposures, relying instead on TCR beta sequences and their occurrence across donors. Every discovery cohort repertoire had been produced on one sequencing platform. Along with the approximately 700-subject first cohort, a separate validation cohort of around 110 different subjects was used. Donor age, sex, ethnicity and CMV serostatus were compiled together with the repertoire data. Among almost 400 genotyped donors of the cohort, an average of approximately 250,000 unique TCR beta nucleotide sequences were sequenced per donor, around 20% of them non-productive. In a later analysis, previously published TCR beta repertoires from 666 donors were re-analyzed and high-resolution HLA genotyping was added so that TCR occurrence patterns could be studied. The number of typed donors differed by locus: about 629-630 for A, B, C, DRB1 and DQB1; some 540 for DQA1; around 580 for DPA1; and roughly 490 for DPB1. HLA typing covered class I and class II loci at four-digit resolution. Four or five DR-DQ haplotypes were handled as single units for association and clustering because linkage in the cohort was strong. Roughly 300 gigabases of sequencing data and tens of millions of unique TCR sequences were included in an early release covering about 600 HLA-typed donors.

The method was the immunoSEQ multiplex PCR assay. For the multiplex PCR, a mixture combining 60 forward primers for TCR Vbeta segments and 13 reverse primers for TCR Jbeta segments was used. The CDR3 region of rearranged TCR beta genes was amplified from genomic DNA with a multiplex PCR assay. Amplified TCR beta libraries were sequenced as 87-base-pair reads on the Illumina HiSeq System. As for the authors' bioinformatics: A later analysis counted approximately 74 million unique TCR beta chains across the 550 to 750 repertoires, and 10 million to 11 million of these chains were shared by at least two donors. Raw reads were error-corrected and collapsed into unique sequences with a nearest-neighbor algorithm that merged closely related sequences to remove PCR and sequencing errors. Alignment of CDR3 sequences to IMGT reference sequences was used to assign V, D and J gene segments. For a sequence to be retained, at least a six-nucleotide match to both a V gene segment and a J gene segment was required. Rearrangements were called productive when the CDR3 lacked stop codons and stayed in frame with V and J; all others were non-productive. CDR3 was defined according to IMGT convention as the region running from the second conserved V-encoded cysteine to the conserved J-encoded phenylalanine. The earlier analysis of more than 450 of the donors excluded sequences that lacked an unambiguous match to a single V gene segment. In an earlier analysis of around 600 of the donors, V segments were called functional above 56.7% productive rearrangements and were called segregating when the between-donor standard deviation exceeded 5%. A statistical classification framework was developed to diagnose cytomegalovirus status using the catalog of TCR beta chain sequences. A later analysis assigned V and J genes by comparing TCR nucleotide sequences with IMGT/GENE-DB human TR gene sequences. In a later analysis, CDR3 sequences and most-parsimonious VDJ recombination scenarios were assigned using the TCRdist pipeline. In a later analysis, every TCR beta chain was defined by the combination of its CDR3 amino acid sequence and its V-gene family, and reads without a unique V-gene family were dropped. In a later analysis, 450 to 600 highly shared, low-generation-probability nucleotide sequences were removed to address suspected cross-contamination and a sequencing artifact. For each public chain, a later analysis derived a clonal expansion index from normalized ranks of inferred template counts within each repertoire. Generation probabilities in a later analysis came from a VDJ recombination model fitted to out-of-frame rearrangements, and those results were checked against IGoR. A later analysis scored TCR-TCR, TCR-HLA and TCR-CMV co-occurrence with hypergeometric tests, applying a repertoire-size bias correction to TCR pairs. False discovery rates were estimated in a later analysis by permuting HLA or CMV assignments 20 times. In a later analysis, co-occurring TCRs were grouped with DBSCAN, and TCRdist sequence similarity was added when clustering was performed within HLA-allele-positive subsets. Repertoires with fewer than 30,000 or more than 120,000 public chains, plus five repertoires with anomalous nucleotide sharing, were excluded from co-occurrence clustering. Drawn from immuneACCESS, this table holds only the in-frame rearrangements with V and J called that TCRdb kept. Clones are partly lost; checked studies trace under half to an unresolved V gene and leave the rest unexplained. Clonal size and the V and J genes are those of that table, whereas D and trimming came from the DNA. The sample includes 50,000 to 70,000 clones, with around 83% observed a single time. The ten top clones hold about 1.6% of the sample.

The full study reports these points: The authors suggested that the approach could potentially be generalized to other disease states and immunological phenotypes. Compared with equally common non-associated chains, HLA-associated TCR beta chains in a later analysis were more clonally expanded and had lower generation probabilities. Specific HLA alleles were associated with more than 15,000 TCR beta sequences at a false discovery rate of 0.05 in a later analysis. HLA typing was unavailable for some donors at each locus, so association tests used only the typed subset. Most TCR sequences were seen in very few donors, while some public TCRs were found in many individuals. Broadly in line with IMGT annotations, most TCR beta V segments showed up in productive rearrangements about 87% or about 30% of the time in an earlier analysis of around 550 of the donors. When HLA alleles, especially DR and DQ, strongly co-occurred, attributing TCR associations to individual alleles was difficult. The cohort was sequenced for TCR beta chains only, and without alpha or paired-chain data the features that could be detected were limited. A further reported finding was that TCR beta sequences accurately predicted the HLA-A and HLA-B alleles for most subjects in the first cohort. Linkage disequilibrium might explain the correlated functional status among segregating V segments, but an unknown experimental factor could not be ruled out. Cytomegalovirus status was reported to be diagnosed by the classifier with high specificity and sensitivity in both the original and validation cohorts. In a later genetic analysis, fewer N-insertions in productive TCRs were reported among donors in an Asian-associated ancestry cluster than the roughly 700-donor mean. Because counts were too low, fewer than 20 rarely observed V segments, including chromosome 9 orphons, were excluded from the earlier analysis of 587 of the donors. In a later analysis, most CMV-associated TCR beta chains were found to appear HLA-restricted, with HLA associations seemingly driven largely by CMV exposure. The presence/absence analyses assumed that sequencing depth was roughly uniform across donors, and that assumption may not be true. A group of highly shared sequence variants was considered likely to be a technical artifact of the sequencing pipeline. Because the 87-base-pair reads could not distinguish some IMGT-functional V segments, including TRBV6-2 and TRBV6-3, those segments were excluded. In vitro tests confirmed that three of the cytomegalovirus-associated TCR beta chains recognize cytomegalovirus antigens. The study listed approximately 160 TCR beta chains as associated with cytomegalovirus. In a later analysis, the rate of TCR association differed among HLA loci, with DRB1 alleles having the most associated TCRs and HLA-C alleles having the fewest. A later analysis reported that several top co-occurrence clusters appeared linked to parvovirus B19, influenza, CMV and Epstein-Barr virus. Immune exposure information for the cohort was limited to CMV serostatus. An association between a missense DCLRE1C variant and V-gene and J-gene trimming of TCR beta chains was found in a later genetic analysis and replicated in an independent cohort.

Including cysteine and phenylalanine, the CDR3 has 17 amino acids. The kept DNA is CDR3 alone, 51 bases in frame from the first base. The cohort was made up of 500 to 800 healthy bone marrow donors. At the time of sampling, every cohort member was nominally healthy, though immune exposures that went unrecorded were likely present. Of the approximately 700 cohort members, around 290 had positive CMV serostatus and about 330 had negative CMV serostatus, and CMV serostatus was not recorded for the donor. A peripheral blood sample was provided by each donor, and peripheral blood mononuclear cells were used for TCR beta sequencing. The Qiagen DNeasy Blood Extraction Kit was used to extract genomic DNA from the blood cell samples. In the case of this clone: What antigen it recognizes has not been identified. There are no base qualities to consult, and no much larger clone falls within one base.

What was sequenced was PBMCs. The receptor chain draws on TRBV21-1 and TRBJ2-7; the D call of TRBD1 is as the table states it, not checked on the DNA. TRBV21-1 has pseudogene status. This TCR was sampled from a human donor in good health. The CDR3 reads as follows: CASSSHGGTGSSYEQYF. In nucleotides, the sequence is TGTGCCAGCAGCTCCCACGGGGGGACAGGGTCGTCCTACGAGCAGTACTTC.